This T cell receptor beta chain was sequenced in a study of shared clonotypes between healthy human individuals. Clones were sequenced by immunoSEQ multiplex PCR, and TCRdb holds only the in-frame ones, with some missing. The table has about 1 million clones, about 70% seen once. This TCR came from a young man in good health. The sequencing input was memory CD4+ T cells sorted from blood. Sample subset: CD45RA-negative fraction.

The CDR3 loop reads CASSLADVTGFYSPLHF. The CDR3 DNA reads TGTGCCAGCAGCTTGGCGGACGTTACAGGGTTTTATTCACCCCTCCACTTT. This rearrangement joins TRBV5-6 to TRBJ1-6; D possibly corresponds to TRBD1 (6 bases). Germline CDR1 reads SGHDT; CDR2 reads YYEEEE. The CDR3 runs to 17 residues. With 0 bases removed from V and 8 bases from J, the gap between germline ends came to 18 bases.